This T cell receptor (beta chain) was captured by sequencing in a study of blood T cell repertoires in COVID-19. Across the study: T cells, B-cell-depleted T cells, or PBMCs supplied cDNA or gDNA.

Deletions cut 5 bases from V and 13 bases from J, with 14 bases between. CDR3 length: 11 amino acids. Germline V gene data show CDR1 as GTSNPN and CDR2 as SVGIG (reference sequence). The method was immunoSEQ multiplex PCR; TCRdb's version includes in-frame clones alone and lacks a portion of them. In the table there are approximately 100,000 clones, under 85% of which are singletons. The origin of this receptor is a man between 65 and 79 years old with acute or convalescent COVID-19. The specimen sequenced was peripheral blood. The chain uses TRBV30 and TRBJ1-4; TRBD1 is a possible D gene (6 bases). The CDR3 DNA follows: TGTGCCTGGTCTACAGGGAGCACACTGTTTTTT. It encodes CAWSTGSTLFF.